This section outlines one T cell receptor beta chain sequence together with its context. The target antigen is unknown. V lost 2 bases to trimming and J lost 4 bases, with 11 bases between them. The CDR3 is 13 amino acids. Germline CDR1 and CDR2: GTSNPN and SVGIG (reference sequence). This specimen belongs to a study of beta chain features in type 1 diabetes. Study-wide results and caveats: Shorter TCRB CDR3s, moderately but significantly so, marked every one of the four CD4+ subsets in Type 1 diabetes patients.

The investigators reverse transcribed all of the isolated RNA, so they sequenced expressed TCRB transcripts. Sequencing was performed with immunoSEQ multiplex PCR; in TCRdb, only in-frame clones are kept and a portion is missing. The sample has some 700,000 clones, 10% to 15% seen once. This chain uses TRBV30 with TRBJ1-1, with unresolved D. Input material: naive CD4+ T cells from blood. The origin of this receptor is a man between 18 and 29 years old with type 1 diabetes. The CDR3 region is CAWSPNWGTEAFF. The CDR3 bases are TGTGCCTGGAGTCCGAACTGGGGCACTGAAGCTTTCTTT.